The T cell receptor beta chain described here comes from a study of blood T cell repertoires in COVID-19. Turning to the study itself: Some COVID-19 samples were acute and others convalescent; all came from the United States, Italy and Spain.

This clone was seen only once. All enrollees were about 18 to 95 years old and from about two dozen US areas. Clinical histories supplied by participants themselves formed the basis of cohort assignment. Under the authors' procedure: Counts of nucleated cells, estimated from reference gene primer amplification, were obtained. Clones were read by immunoSEQ multiplex PCR, and TCRdb kept only the in-frame ones, dropping some. The DNA was the basis for D and trimming; V, J and clone size are from that table. The sample lists around 200,000 clones, approximately 85% occurring once. The V segment lost 5 bases and the J segment 3 bases; nucleotides outside the gene matches: 5. CDR1 MNHEY and CDR2 SMNVEV come from the germline V gene (reference sequence). This CDR3 is built from 15 residues.

This sequence originates from a man aged 40-50 years who had recovered from COVID-19. The sample taken for sequencing was PBMCs or T cells enriched from blood (not recorded which). The V call is TRBV27, the J call TRBJ2-5, with 11 nucleotides matching TRBD2. DNA for the CDR3: TGTGCCAGCAGTGCATTAGCGGGAGGGGAAGAGACCCAGTACTTC. Translation: CASSALAGGEETQYF.